Following are 14 T cell receptor beta chains from one sample sequenced in a study of radiation and T cells in renal cell carcinoma. TCRdb's table, derived via immunoSEQ multiplex PCR, lists solely in-frame clones and lacks some. The sample shows about 78,000 clones, 89% of them seen only once. The time point was: blood 4 weeks post-SBRT, at nephrectomy. Treatment of the sample: 15 Gy SBRT to primary tumor, nephrectomy 4 weeks later. Source: blood, taken from a patient whose treatment included radiotherapy and nephrectomy. The receptors were sampled from a woman in her sixties or seventies with renal cell carcinoma.

The chain joins TRBV18 to TRBJ1-1; 7 bases align to TRBD1. This CDR3 is built from 15 residues. V was clipped by 3 bases and J by 0 bases; unmatched bases: 4. Germline V gene data show CDR1 as KGHSH and CDR2 as LQKENI. CDR3 nucleotide sequence: TGTGCCAGCTCACCCATCCAGGGGGTGAACACTGAAGCTTTCTTT. Encoded protein: CASSPIQGVNTEAFF.

The chain links TRBV5-1 to TRBJ1-4; D remains unclear. The V end was cut by 0 bases, the J end by 2 bases, with 8 bases between. Germline assignment: CDR1 SGHRS and CDR2 YFSETQ. This CDR3 has 15 residues. Here the CDR3 reads CASSLVGRTNEKLFF. DNA for the CDR3: TGCGCCAGCAGCTTGGTCGGACGGACTAATGAAAAACTGTTTTTT.

The chain carries TRBV6-1 and TRBJ2-3; D is uncertain. CDR1 is MNHNS and CDR2 is SASEGT in the germline V gene. Trimming left V 6 bases short and J 5 bases short, with 9 bases between. This CDR3 region has 12 residues. This CDR3 is CASSDMGDTQYF. In DNA, the CDR3 is TGTGCCAGCAGCGACATGGGAGATACGCAGTATTTT.

The genes are TRBV9 and TRBJ2-5; 11 bases are shared with TRBD2. Germline V gene lookup returns CDR1 SGDLS and CDR2 YYNGEE. Unmatched junction bases numbered 6, after V lost 0 bases and J lost 2 bases. The CDR3 runs 17 residues. In DNA form, the CDR3 reads TGTGCCAGCAGCGTAGACGTAGCGGGGGGGCTTCAAGAGACCCAGTACTTC. Translation gives CASSVDVAGGLQETQYF.

The chain couples TRBV4-2 to TRBJ1-2; no firm D call. CDR1 LGHNA and CDR2 YNFKEQ come from the germline V gene. The germline V and J ends were trimmed by 1 base and 0 bases, with 15 bases remaining between them. The CDR3 extends over 17 amino acids. DNA for the CDR3: TGTGCCAGCAGCCAAGGTGGACTGCGGGATCCTAACTATGGCTACACCTTC. Protein sequence: CASSQGGLRDPNYGYTF.

This chain connects TRBV9 to TRBJ2-3, with unresolved D. The CDR3 consists of 13 residues. Germline-derived CDR1 and CDR2 are SGDLS and YYNGEE. Trimming pared 1 base from V and 5 bases from J, leaving 8 bases between. The CDR3 nucleotides read TGTGCCAGCAGCGTAACCCATCTAGATACGCAGTATTTT. Amino acid sequence: CASSVTHLDTQYF.

V usage is TRBV5-4 and J usage is TRBJ1-4, with TRBD1 matching 8 bases. Germline assignment: CDR1 SGHNT and CDR2 YYREEE (reference sequence). This CDR3 spans 16 amino acids. Germline trimming cut 5 bases from V and 0 bases from J; bases unmatched to any gene: 6. The CDR3 loop is CASSVDRAATNEKLFF. In DNA, the CDR3 is TGTGCCAGCAGTGTGGACAGGGCCGCAACTAATGAAAAACTGTTTTTT.

This chain connects TRBV7-2 to TRBJ1-2, with a possible D match to TRBD1 (5 bases). Germline V gene data show CDR1 as SGHTA and CDR2 as FQGNSA. Trimming stripped 0 bases from V and 4 bases from J, with 18 bases between. The CDR3 has 17 residues. CDR3 region: CASSLAFRGANFYGYTF. In DNA form, the CDR3 reads TGTGCCAGCAGCTTAGCGTTCAGAGGGGCCAACTTCTATGGCTACACCTTC. The whole variable domain, remainder taken from reference TRBV7-2 and TRBJ1-2, is GAGVSQSPSNKVTEKGKDVELRCDPISGHTALYWYRQSLGQGLEFLIYFQGNSAPDKSGLPSDRFSAERTGGSVSTLTIQRTQQEDSAVYLCASSLAFRGANFYGYTFGSGTRLTVV.

This chain links TRBV7-9 with TRBJ1-5; TRBD1 matches 8 bases. This CDR3 region has 16 residues. V lost 0 bases and J lost 3; bases outside the gene matches: 4. Looked up from germline, CDR1 is SEHNR and CDR2 is FQNEAQ (reference sequence). The CDR3 DNA reads as TGTGCCAGCAGCTTAGCCCCGACAGGGGCCAATCAGCCCCAGCATTTT. Translation gives CASSLAPTGANQPQHF. Supplemented by reference TRBV7-9 and TRBJ1-5, the full variable domain reads DTGVSQNPRHKITKRGQNVTFRCDPISEHNRLYWYRQTLGQGPEFLTYFQNEAQLEKSRLLSDRFSAERPKGSFSTLEIQRTEQGDSAMYLCASSLAPTGANQPQHFGDGTRLSIL.

This clone showed up just once. The V and J genes are TRBV5-5 and TRBJ1-4; D might be TRBD1 (6 bases). The V gene's germline CDR1 is SGHKS and CDR2 YYEKEE (reference sequence). The CDR3 runs to 16 residues. V dropped 1 base and J dropped 0 bases, with 10 bases sitting between them. This CDR3 reads CASSLSPGATNEKLFF. CDR3 DNA: TGTGCCAGCAGCTTGTCTCCAGGGGCAACTAATGAAAAACTGTTTTTT.

The chain has TRBV2 and TRBJ2-6; TRBD1 or TRBD2 may be the D gene (5 bases each). The V end lost 2 bases, the J end lost 2 bases, and 7 bases lay between the germline ends. The CDR3 consists of 15 residues. Germline V gene data show CDR1 as SNHLY and CDR2 as FYNNEI. CDR3 bases: TGTGCCAGCAGTGAAAGAGGGGCTGGGGCCAACGTCCTGACTTTC. This gives the protein CASSERGAGANVLTF.

J is TRBJ2-1 and V is TRBV9; 7 bases fit TRBD2. The CDR3 is 14 residues long. CDR1 is SGDLS and CDR2 is YYNGEE in the germline V gene. The trim removed 0 bases at V and 6 bases at J, leaving 3 bases unmatched. This CDR3 reads CASSVDLAVNEQFF. DNA of the CDR3: TGTGCCAGCAGCGTAGACCTAGCGGTCAATGAGCAGTTCTTC.

The V call is TRBV21-1, the J call TRBJ1-5; the listed D gene, TRBD1, was not tested against the DNA. TRBV21-1 is listed as a pseudogene. This CDR3 comprises 16 residues. CDR3 loop: CASSGHRDRGNQPQHF. CDR3 in DNA: TGTGCCAGCAGCGGACACCGGGACAGGGGTAATCAGCCCCAGCATTTT.

This chain uses TRBV6-5 with TRBJ1-5, with 8 bases fitting TRBD1. CDR1 is MNHEY and CDR2 is SVGAGI in the germline V gene. V lost 4 bases, J lost 4 bases, and 6 bases stayed unmatched. CDR3 size: 15 residues. Here the CDR3 DNA reads TGTGCCAGCAGTTCTCTGACAGGGGCGAATCAGCCCCAGCATTTT. Protein: CASSSLTGANQPQHF.